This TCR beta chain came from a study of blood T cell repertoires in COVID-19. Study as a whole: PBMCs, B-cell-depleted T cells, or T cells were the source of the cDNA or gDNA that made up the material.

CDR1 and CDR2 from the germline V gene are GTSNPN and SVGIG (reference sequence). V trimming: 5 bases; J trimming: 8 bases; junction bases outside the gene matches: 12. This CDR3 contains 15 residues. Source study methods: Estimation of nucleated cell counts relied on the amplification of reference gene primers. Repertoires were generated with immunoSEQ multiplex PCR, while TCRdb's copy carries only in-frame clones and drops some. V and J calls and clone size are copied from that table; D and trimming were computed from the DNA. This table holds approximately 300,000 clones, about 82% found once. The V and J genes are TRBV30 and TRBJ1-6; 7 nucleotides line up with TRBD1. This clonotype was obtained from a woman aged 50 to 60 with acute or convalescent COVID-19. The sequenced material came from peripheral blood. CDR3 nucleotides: TGTGCCTGGGCGAACGAGGACAGGTTCTATTCACCCCTCCACTTT. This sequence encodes CAWANEDRFYSPLHF.